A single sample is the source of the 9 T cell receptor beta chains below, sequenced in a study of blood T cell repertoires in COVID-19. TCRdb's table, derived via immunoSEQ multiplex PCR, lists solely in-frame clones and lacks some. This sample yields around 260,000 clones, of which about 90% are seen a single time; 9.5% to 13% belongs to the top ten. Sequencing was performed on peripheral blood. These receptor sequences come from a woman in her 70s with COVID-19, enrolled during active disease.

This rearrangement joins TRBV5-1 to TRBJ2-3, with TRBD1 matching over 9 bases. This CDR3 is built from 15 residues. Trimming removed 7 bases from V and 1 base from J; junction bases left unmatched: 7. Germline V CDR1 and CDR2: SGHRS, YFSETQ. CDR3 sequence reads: CASGIQGAGTDTQYF. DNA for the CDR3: TGCGCCAGCGGAATACAGGGGGCTGGCACAGATACGCAGTATTTT.

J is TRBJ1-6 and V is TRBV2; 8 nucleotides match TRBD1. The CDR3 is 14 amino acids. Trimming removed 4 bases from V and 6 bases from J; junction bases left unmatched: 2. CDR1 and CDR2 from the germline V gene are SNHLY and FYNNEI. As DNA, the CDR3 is TGTGCCAGCAGTGGTACAGGGGGTAATTCACCCCTCCACTTT. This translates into CASSGTGGNSPLHF.

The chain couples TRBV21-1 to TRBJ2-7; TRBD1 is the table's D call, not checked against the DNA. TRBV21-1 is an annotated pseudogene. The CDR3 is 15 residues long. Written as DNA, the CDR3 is TGTGCCAGCAGCAAACCGGGACAGGGAAGTTGGGAGCAGTACTTC. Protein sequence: CASSKPGQGSWEQYF.

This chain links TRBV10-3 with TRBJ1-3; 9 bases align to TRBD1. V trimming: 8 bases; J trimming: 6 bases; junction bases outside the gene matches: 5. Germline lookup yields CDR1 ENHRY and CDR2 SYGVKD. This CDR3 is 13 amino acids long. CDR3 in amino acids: CAIGRTGENTIYF. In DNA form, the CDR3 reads TGTGCCATCGGCCGGACAGGGGAAAACACCATATATTTT.

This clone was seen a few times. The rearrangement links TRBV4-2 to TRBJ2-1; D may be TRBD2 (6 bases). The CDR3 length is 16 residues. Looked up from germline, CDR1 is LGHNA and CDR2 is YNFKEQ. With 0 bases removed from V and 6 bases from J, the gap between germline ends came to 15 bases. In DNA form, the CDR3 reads TGTGCCAGCAGCCAAGATACGGGAGTGGTTGGCAATGAGCAGTTCTTC. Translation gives CASSQDTGVVGNEQFF.

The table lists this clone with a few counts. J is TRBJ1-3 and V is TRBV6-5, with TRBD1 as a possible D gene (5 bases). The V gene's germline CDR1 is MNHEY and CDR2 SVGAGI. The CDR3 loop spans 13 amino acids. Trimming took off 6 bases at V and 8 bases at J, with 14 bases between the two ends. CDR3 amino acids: CASSRTTADTIYF. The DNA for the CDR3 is TGTGCCAGCAGCAGGACAACTGCGGACACCATATATTTT.

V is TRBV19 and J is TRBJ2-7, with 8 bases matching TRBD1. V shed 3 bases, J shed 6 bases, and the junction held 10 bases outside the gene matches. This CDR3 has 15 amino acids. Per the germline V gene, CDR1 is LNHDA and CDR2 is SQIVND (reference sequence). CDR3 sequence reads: CASSMPDRGTGEQYF. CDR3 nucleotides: TGTGCCAGTAGTATGCCCGACAGGGGAACGGGCGAGCAGTACTTC.

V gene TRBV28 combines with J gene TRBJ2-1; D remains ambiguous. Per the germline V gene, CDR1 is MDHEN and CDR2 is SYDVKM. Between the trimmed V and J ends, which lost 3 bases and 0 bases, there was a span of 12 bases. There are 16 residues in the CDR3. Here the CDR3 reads CASSFRSTSSYNEQFF. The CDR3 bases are TGTGCCAGCAGTTTCAGGTCCACGAGCTCCTACAATGAGCAGTTCTTC.

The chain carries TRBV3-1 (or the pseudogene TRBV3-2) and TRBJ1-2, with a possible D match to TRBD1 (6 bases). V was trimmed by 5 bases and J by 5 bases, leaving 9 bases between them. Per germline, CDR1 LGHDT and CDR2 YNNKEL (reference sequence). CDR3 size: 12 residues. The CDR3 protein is CASSYGQYGYTF. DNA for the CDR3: TGTGCCAGCAGCTACGGACAGTATGGCTACACCTTC.